A single sample is the source of the 3 T cell receptor beta chains below, sequenced in a study of cytomegalovirus exposure and HLA in healthy donors. The PCR made use of 60 Vbeta and 13 Jbeta primers. Clones were read by immunoSEQ multiplex PCR, and TCRdb kept only the in-frame ones, dropping some. The sample carries roughly 260,000 clones, about 83% recorded once. Sequenced sample: PBMCs. All receptors derive from a woman between 35 and 50 years old in good health and CMV-seropositive.

V and J are TRBV7-3 and TRBJ2-1, with 7 bases lining up with TRBD2. The CDR3 extends over 17 amino acids. Germline CDR1 and CDR2: SGHTA and FQGTGA. V dropped 4 bases and J dropped 0; count of bases not matched to a gene: 9. The CDR3 bases are TGTGCCAGCAGCTCCATGGTGGGAGGGACCTCCTACAATGAGCAGTTCTTC. Protein product: CASSSMVGGTSYNEQFF.

The rearrangement uses TRBV29-1 and TRBJ2-6; 7 bases align to TRBD1. V dropped 4 bases and J dropped 2; count of bases not matched to a gene: 2. The CDR3 sequence is 14 residues long. Per the germline V gene, CDR1 is SQVTM and CDR2 is ANQGSEA. The CDR3 region has the DNA TGCAGCGTTGTTACAGGGGCTGGGGCCAACGTCCTGACTTTC. Translation: CSVVTGAGANVLTF.

The chain is built from TRBV11-3 and TRBJ2-7, with D possibly matching TRBD2 (6 bases). Germline V gives CDR1 SGHNT, CDR2 YENEEA. The CDR3 totals 15 residues. Trimming removed 1 base from V and 2 bases from J, with 12 bases in between. The CDR3 reads CASSLAGLLPYEQYF. The DNA for the CDR3 is TGTGCCAGCAGCTTAGCGGGACTTCTTCCCTACGAGCAGTACTTC.